The 25 T cell receptor beta chains below were found in one sample sequenced in a study of T cells in localized non-small cell lung cancer. The data were produced by immunoSEQ multiplex PCR, yet TCRdb's version contains in-frame clones alone and is incomplete. Among 45,000 or so clones listed, roughly 79% were seen once. The input for sequencing was peripheral blood mononuclear cells, taken before any cancer treatment. The receptors derive from a man aged 40-75 years with stage III lung adenocarcinoma.

This clone was counted between two and nine times. This chain links TRBV9 with TRBJ2-7; 11 bases align to TRBD2. Germline-derived CDR1 and CDR2 are SGDLS and YYNGEE. J was trimmed by 7 bases and V by 3 bases; bases with no gene match: 9. This CDR3 comprises 15 residues. The CDR3 nucleotides are TGTGCCAGCAGCGGAGTAGCGGGGGGGCCGAGTGAGCAGTACTTC. It is translated as CASSGVAGGPSEQYF.

The chain combines TRBV5-1 with TRBJ2-3; a possible D gene is TRBD2 (6 bases). Trimming removed 1 base at V and 4 bases at J, with 13 bases between. This CDR3 has 15 residues. Germline V gene sequence: CDR1 SGHRS, CDR2 YFSETQ. CDR3 sequence: CASSLFGGLADTQYF. The CDR3, as DNA: TGCGCCAGCAGCTTGTTCGGGGGTTTGGCAGATACGCAGTATTTT.

The chain recombines TRBV30 with TRBJ2-5; 8 nucleotides align to TRBD1. CDR1 is GTSNPN and CDR2 is SVGIG in the germline V gene (reference sequence). Trimming took 4 bases from V and 5 from J; bases not matched to a gene: 9. The CDR3 loop spans 14 amino acids. CDR3 sequence reads: CAWNQGQVGETQYF. In DNA, the CDR3 is TGTGCCTGGAATCAGGGACAGGTCGGGGAGACCCAGTACTTC.

V gene TRBV18 combines with J gene TRBJ2-5; D is undetermined. Looked up from germline, CDR1 is KGHSH and CDR2 is LQKENI. The V and J ends lost 2 bases and 1 base respectively, with 5 bases between them. There are 13 residues in the CDR3. CDR3 region: CASSPGSQETQYF. CDR3 DNA: TGTGCCAGCTCACCAGGGTCCCAAGAGACCCAGTACTTC.

This clone has only a few counts. V gene TRBV6-5 combines with J gene TRBJ1-2; D is unresolved. Germline CDR1 and CDR2: MNHEY and SVGAGI. V was shortened by 5 bases and J by 4 bases, with 11 bases between the two germline ends. This CDR3 comprises 13 residues. The CDR3 sequence is CASSINTFYGYTF. The CDR3 DNA sequence: TGTGCCAGCAGTATTAACACTTTCTATGGCTACACCTTC.

The chain combines TRBV5-1 with TRBJ2-5; TRBD1 might be the D (6 bases). CDR1 is SGHRS, CDR2 YFSETQ, per germline. The CDR3 runs 16 residues. Deletions cut 3 bases from V and 5 bases from J, with 20 bases between. Here the CDR3 reads CASSSRKKQGWETQYF. DNA for the CDR3: TGCGCCAGCAGCTCTAGAAAAAAACAGGGATGGGAGACCCAGTACTTC.

This clone showed up just a few times. The same CDR3 also results from other DNA sequences found in this sample. The chain couples TRBV5-1 to TRBJ1-5; D not resolved. The germline gives CDR1 SGHRS, CDR2 YFSETQ. V lost 0 bases and J lost 1, with 2 bases in between. The CDR3 spans 13 residues. For the CDR3, the DNA is TGCGCCAGCAGCTTGGACAGCAATCAGCCCCAGCATTTT. Protein sequence: CASSLDSNQPQHF.

The gene calls are TRBV7-6 and TRBJ2-5, with a possible D match to TRBD2 (6 bases). The CDR3 has 14 residues. CDR1 is SGHVS and CDR2 is FNYEAQ in the germline V gene. Trimming pared 1 base from V and 5 bases from J, leaving 11 bases between. The CDR3, as DNA: TGTGCCAGCAGCTTAGGGGGGGTCGGGGAGACCCAGTACTTC. Its protein is CASSLGGVGETQYF.

This clone was counted once. The chain links TRBV7-6 to TRBJ2-1; no clear D gene. Germline CDR1 SGHVS, CDR2 FNYEAQ. The ends were cut back, 4 bases at V and 6 bases at J, with 13 bases in the middle. This CDR3 is built from 14 residues. This chain's CDR3 is CASSSNPPPNEQFF. The CDR3 DNA reads as TGTGCCAGCAGCTCCAATCCCCCCCCCAATGAGCAGTTCTTC.

J is TRBJ1-6 and V is TRBV5-1, with 10 bases lining up with TRBD1. The CDR3 is 17 amino acids. Germline trimming cut 3 bases from V and 9 bases from J; bases unmatched to any gene: 12. Germline CDR1 is SGHRS and CDR2 is YFSETQ. The CDR3 DNA follows: TGCGCCAGCAGCTCGGGGGACAGGGGATTAATCGGTTCACCCCTCCACTTT. Its protein is CASSSGDRGLIGSPLHF. Using reference TRBV5-1 and TRBJ1-6 for the parts outside the CDR3, the full variable domain is KAGVTQTPRYLIKTRGQQVTLSCSPISGHRSVSWYQQTPGQGLQFLFEYFSETQRNKGNFPGRFSGRQFSNSRSEMNVSTLELGDSALYLCASSSGDRGLIGSPLHFGNGTRLTVT.

The chain has TRBV5-5 and TRBJ2-5, with 15 bases fitting TRBD2. CDR3 length: 17 amino acids. V lost 1 base to trimming and J lost 5 bases; unmatched junction nucleotides: 6. The germline gives CDR1 SGHKS, CDR2 YYEKEE (reference sequence). The CDR3 nucleotides are TGTGCCAGCAGCTTGTGGACTAGCGGGGGGGCTTGGGAGACCCAGTACTTC. This codes for CASSLWTSGGAWETQYF.

This chain uses TRBV6-1 with TRBJ1-2; D perhaps matches TRBD1 (5 bases). The germline CDR1 and CDR2 sequences are MNHNS and SASEGT. The CDR3 is 17 amino acids. V lost 1 base and J 4 bases, leaving 19 bases between the germline ends. CDR3 residues: CASSEGAGDGYFYGYTF. The CDR3 bases are TGTGCCAGCAGTGAAGGAGCCGGGGACGGTTACTTCTATGGCTACACCTTC.

By its share, this clone is large. The V and J genes are TRBV6-1 and TRBJ2-7, with 8 bases that match TRBD2. Germline V gives CDR1 MNHNS, CDR2 SASEGT. The J segment lost 2 bases and the V segment lost 0 bases, leaving 6 bases of the junction unmatched. CDR3 length: 16 amino acids. The chain's CDR3 is CASSEAGGAGTYEQYF. The CDR3, as DNA: TGTGCCAGCAGTGAAGCCGGGGGGGCTGGAACCTACGAGCAGTACTTC.

The chain has TRBV5-4 and TRBJ2-1; 8 bases align to TRBD1. Germline V lookup: CDR1 SGHNT, CDR2 YYREEE (reference sequence). This CDR3 comprises 15 residues. The ends lost 0 bases at V and 7 bases at J; junction bases unmatched: 6. CDR3 nucleotides: TGTGCCAGCAGCTTGGCCAGACAGGGGTTAAATGAGCAGTTCTTC. This translates into CASSLARQGLNEQFF.

The V gene is TRBV2, the J gene TRBJ2-1, with 9 bases identical to TRBD2. The germline CDR1 and CDR2 sequences are SNHLY and FYNNEI. J was trimmed by 5 bases and V by 2 bases; bases with no gene match: 4. This CDR3 comprises 15 residues. The CDR3 DNA is TGTGCCAGCAGTGAATGGCGGGGGGGTCACAATGAGCAGTTCTTC. Translating gives CASSEWRGGHNEQFF.

This chain links TRBV7-2 with TRBJ1-5; TRBD1 is a possible D gene (5 bases). This CDR3 is 13 amino acids long. The germline V and J ends were trimmed by 2 bases and 9 bases, with 11 bases remaining between them. Germline V gives CDR1 SGHTA, CDR2 FQGNSA. The CDR3 protein is CASSLTGDRPQHF. CDR3 coding DNA: TGTGCCAGCAGCTTAACGGGGGATCGGCCCCAGCATTTT.

The chain carries TRBV25-1 and TRBJ2-6, with 8 bases aligning to TRBD1. The V gene's germline CDR1 is MGHDK and CDR2 SYGVNS. The CDR3 contains 17 residues. J was trimmed by 2 bases and V by 4 bases; bases with no gene match: 7. The CDR3 protein is CASSVTGTGAGANVLTF. The CDR3 bases are TGTGCCAGCAGTGTAACCGGGACAGGCGCTGGGGCCAACGTCCTGACTTTC.

The rearrangement links TRBV27 to TRBJ2-7, with 7 nucleotides matching TRBD2. CDR1 is MNHEY, CDR2 SMNVEV, per germline (reference sequence). The CDR3 runs 16 residues. Trimming removed 2 bases from V and 2 bases from J; junction bases left unmatched: 9. The CDR3 DNA reads TGTGCCAGCAGTTTAAGGGGCGGGACTACTCCCTACGAGCAGTACTTC. Its protein product is CASSLRGGTTPYEQYF.

The chain combines TRBV11-2 with TRBJ1-5, with D tentatively TRBD1 (6 bases). V was trimmed by 1 base and J by 2 bases, leaving 9 bases between them. The CDR3 covers 15 residues. Germline V gives CDR1 SGHAT, CDR2 FQNNGV. The CDR3 bases are TGTGCCAGCAGCTTAGCCAGGGGACGCAATCAGCCCCAGCATTTT. Translating it yields CASSLARGRNQPQHF.

Only a few counts were recorded for this clone. The V call is TRBV11-3, the J call TRBJ2-7; D possibly uses TRBD1 or TRBD2 (5 bases each). Germline V gene sequence: CDR1 SGHNT, CDR2 YENEEA. The CDR3 runs 16 residues. Trimming took 6 bases from V and 13 from J, leaving 31 bases between them. This CDR3 is CASSLVPGTPGPGRYF. The CDR3 nucleotides read TGTGCCAGCAGTCTTGTCCCTGGGACCCCGGGACCGGGTCGATACTTC. Variable domain in full (rest from reference TRBV11-3 and TRBJ2-7): EAGVVQSPRYKIIEKKQPVAFWCNPISGHNTLYWYLQNLGQGPELLIRYENEEAVDDSQLPKDRFSAERLKGVDSTLKIQPAELGDSAVYLCASSLVPGTPGPGRYFGPGTRLTVT.

This clone was found a few times. The J gene is TRBJ2-1, the V gene TRBV12-5; TRBD1 is a possible D gene (6 bases). The CDR3 has 14 residues. CDR1 and CDR2 from the germline V gene are LGHNT and FRNRAP. With 9 bases removed from V and 0 bases from J, the gap between germline ends came to 12 bases. As DNA, the CDR3 is TGTGCTAGCACAACAGGGAGCTCCTACAATGAGCAGTTCTTC. Its translation is CASTTGSSYNEQFF.

The chain joins TRBV10-3 to TRBJ2-5, with D possibly being TRBD1 (5 bases). The CDR3 length is 14 residues. Germline assignment: CDR1 ENHRY and CDR2 SYGVKD. Deletions cut 3 bases from V and 2 bases from J, with 10 bases between. The CDR3 protein is CAISDWTRQETQYF. CDR3 nucleotides: TGTGCCATCAGTGACTGGACAAGACAAGAGACCCAGTACTTC.

The chain combines TRBV11-2 with TRBJ1-5; 9 bases fit TRBD1. The CDR3 contains 15 residues. Germline V gene sequence: CDR1 SGHAT, CDR2 FQNNGV. Trimming removed 6 bases from V and 4 bases from J; junction bases left unmatched: 7. CDR3 amino acids: CASSVTGGLNQPQHF. For the CDR3, the DNA is TGTGCCAGCAGTGTCACAGGGGGCCTAAATCAGCCCCAGCATTTT.

The chain uses TRBV20-1 and TRBJ2-1, with D hard to call. The CDR3 is 10 amino acids. Trimming pared 4 bases from V and 4 bases from J, leaving 2 bases between. Germline V gives CDR1 DFQATT, CDR2 SNEGSKA (reference sequence). The CDR3: CSAIYNEQFF. The CDR3 DNA reads TGCAGTGCTATTTACAATGAGCAGTTCTTC.

V is TRBV6-5 and J is TRBJ1-2; TRBD1 matches at 11 bases. Losses at the gene ends were 1 base for V and 8 bases for J; bases not matched to a gene: 9. Germline CDR1 MNHEY, CDR2 SVGAGI. The CDR3 loop spans 16 amino acids. In nucleotides, the CDR3 is TGTGCCAGCAGTTACTTGGGATGGACAGGGGGCTTCGGCTACACCTTC. As protein: CASSYLGWTGGFGYTF.